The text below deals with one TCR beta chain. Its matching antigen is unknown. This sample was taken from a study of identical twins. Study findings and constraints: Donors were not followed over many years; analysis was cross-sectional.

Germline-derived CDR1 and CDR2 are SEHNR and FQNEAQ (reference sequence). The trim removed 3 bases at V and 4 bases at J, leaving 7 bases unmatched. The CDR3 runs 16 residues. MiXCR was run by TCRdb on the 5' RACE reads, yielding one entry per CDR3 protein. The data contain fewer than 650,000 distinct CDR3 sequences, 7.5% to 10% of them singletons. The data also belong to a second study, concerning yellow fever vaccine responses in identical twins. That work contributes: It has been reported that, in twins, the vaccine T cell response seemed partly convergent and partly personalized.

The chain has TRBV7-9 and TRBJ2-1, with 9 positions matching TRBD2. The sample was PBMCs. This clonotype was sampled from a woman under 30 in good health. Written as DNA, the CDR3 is TGTGCCAGCAGCTTCCGACTAGCGGAACAGTACAATGAGCAGTTCTTC. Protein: CASSFRLAEQYNEQFF.